These 9 T cell receptor beta chains share one sample of origin, sequenced in a study of shared clonotypes between healthy human individuals. Here immunoSEQ multiplex PCR was the method, and the copy in TCRdb shows in-frame clones only, minus some. The sample lists about 450,000 clones, 70% to 80% seen once, with 9.5% to 15% in the top ten. Sequenced input: PBMCs. These receptors came from a middle-aged woman in good health. Some clones in this sample may be carry-over from other donors' samples.

The chain has TRBV19 and TRBJ2-7; D may match TRBD1 or TRBD2 (7 bases each). This CDR3 comprises 14 residues. CDR1 and CDR2 (germline): LNHDA, SQIVND (reference sequence). V lost 4 bases and J 3 bases, leaving 13 bases between the germline ends. CDR3 coding DNA: TGTGCCAGTAGTAGACAGGGAGGGAGCTACGAGCAGTACTTC. As protein: CASSRQGGSYEQYF.

The chain combines TRBV7-3 with TRBJ1-1, with D perhaps matching TRBD1 (5 bases). V was cut by 7 bases and J by 8 bases, with 17 bases left in between. This CDR3 contains 13 residues. Per germline, CDR1 SGHTA and CDR2 FQGTGA. The CDR3 region has the DNA TGTGCCAGCACCAAATACCCCGGGACCGAAGCTTTCTTT. Translation: CASTKYPGTEAFF.

The CDR3 is CASRAVHTGELFF. CDR3 DNA: TGTGCCAGCAGGGCAGTTCACACCGGGGAGCTGTTTTTT. The genes are TRBV27 and TRBJ2-2; D remains ambiguous. The V and J ends lost 6 bases and 3 bases respectively, with 8 bases between them. CDR1 and CDR2 (germline): MNHEY, SMNVEV (reference sequence). CDR3 length: 13 amino acids.

The V gene is TRBV15, the J gene TRBJ2-6; D ambiguous. The CDR3 extends over 15 amino acids. CDR1 is LNHNV, CDR2 YYDKDF, per germline (reference sequence). Trimming stripped 4 bases from V and 1 base from J, with 8 bases between. DNA of the CDR3: TGTGCCACCAGCAAGGATTCTTCTGGGGCCAACGTCCTGACTTTC. Translated: CATSKDSSGANVLTF.

To note about this clone: The junction and the germline gene differ at one end; a read error may be behind it. The chain couples TRBV7-7 to TRBJ2-1, with D unclear. The germline CDR1 and CDR2 sequences are SSHAT and FNYEAQ (reference sequence). This CDR3 comprises 13 residues. The CDR3 spells CASSLSTDGEQFF. In DNA form, the CDR3 reads TGTGCTAGCAGCTTATCCACGGACGGTGAGCAGTTCTTC.

This clone has only one observation. The chain employs TRBV28 and TRBJ1-2; D not certain. V was clipped by 2 bases and J by 2 bases, with 6 bases between them. Germline loops: CDR1 MDHEN, CDR2 SYDVKM. There are 13 residues in the CDR3. The CDR3 spells CASSLTINYGYTF. The CDR3 bases are TGTGCCAGCAGTTTAACCATAAACTATGGCTACACCTTC.

The chain employs TRBV6-5 and TRBJ2-1, with 7 positions matching TRBD1. This CDR3 spans 14 amino acids. CDR1 and CDR2 (germline): MNHEY, SVGAGI. J gave up 7 bases and V 6 bases, and 9 bases lay outside the gene matches. CDR3 sequence reads: CASRPTGSRNEQFF. The CDR3 DNA sequence: TGTGCCAGCAGACCGACAGGGAGTAGGAATGAGCAGTTCTTC.

V and J are TRBV4-1 and TRBJ2-1; D unresolved. With 2 bases removed from V and 0 bases from J, the gap between germline ends came to 17 bases. The CDR3 sequence is 18 residues long. Germline V gives CDR1 MGHRA, CDR2 YSYEKL. DNA of the CDR3: TGCGCCAGCAGCCAATATACCGGACGGCGGAGCTCCTACAATGAGCAGTTCTTC. It is translated as CASSQYTGRRSSYNEQFF.

The V and J genes are TRBV7-9 and TRBJ2-3, with 9 bases lining up with TRBD2. This CDR3 spans 15 amino acids. Germline loops: CDR1 SEHNR, CDR2 FQNEAQ (reference sequence). Trimming took 5 bases from V and 0 from J; bases not matched to a gene: 3. The CDR3 reads CASSPLAGSTDTQYF. CDR3 bases: TGTGCCAGCAGCCCCCTAGCGGGGAGCACAGATACGCAGTATTTT.